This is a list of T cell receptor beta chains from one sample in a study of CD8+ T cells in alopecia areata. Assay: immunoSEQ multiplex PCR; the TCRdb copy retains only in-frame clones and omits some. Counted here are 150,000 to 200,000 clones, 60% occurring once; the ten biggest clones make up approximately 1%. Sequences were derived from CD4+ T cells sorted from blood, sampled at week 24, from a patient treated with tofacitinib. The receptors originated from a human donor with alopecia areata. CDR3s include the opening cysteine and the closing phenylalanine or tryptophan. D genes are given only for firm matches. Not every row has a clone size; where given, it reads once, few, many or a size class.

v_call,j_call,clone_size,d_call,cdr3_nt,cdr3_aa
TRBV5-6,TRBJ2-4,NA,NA,TGTGCCAGCAGCAAGCAAAACATTCAGTACTTC,CASSKQNIQYF
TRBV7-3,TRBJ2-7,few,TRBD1,TGTGCCAGCAGCATCACCCAGGGGGTTCAGCAGTACTTC,CASSITQGVQQYF
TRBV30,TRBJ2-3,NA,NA,TGTGCCTGGAGTGCCCCTAGCACAGATACGCAGTATTTT,CAWSAPSTDTQYF
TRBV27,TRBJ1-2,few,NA,TGTGCCAGCAGTCCGCGGACCGAGCCTAACTATGGCTACACCTTC,CASSPRTEPNYGYTF
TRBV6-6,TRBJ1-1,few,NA,TGTGCCAGCATCCGGGCGACTGAAGCTTTCTTT,CASIRATEAFF
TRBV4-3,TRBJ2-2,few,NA,TGCGCCAGCAGCCAAGGATTTATGAACACCGGGGAGCTGTTTTTT,CASSQGFMNTGELFF
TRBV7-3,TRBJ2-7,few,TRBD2,TGTGCCAGCAGCTTAAGAGCGGGGGGAGACTACGAGCAGTACTTC,CASSLRAGGDYEQYF
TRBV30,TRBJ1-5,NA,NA,TGTGCCTGGAGTGTTAGCCTCAATCAGCCCCAGCATTTT,CAWSVSLNQPQHF
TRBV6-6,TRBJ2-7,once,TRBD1,TGTGCCAGCAGTTCGACAGGGGGCTTTATTCGTGACGAGCAGTACTTC,CASSSTGGFIRDEQYF
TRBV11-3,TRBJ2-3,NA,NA,TGTGCCAGCAGCTTAAACGGGCCCACAGATACGCAGTATTTT,CASSLNGPTDTQYF
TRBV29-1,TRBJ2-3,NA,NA,TGCAGCGTCGTTGGGACACCCCTTAGCACAGATACGCAGTATTTT,CSVVGTPLSTDTQYF
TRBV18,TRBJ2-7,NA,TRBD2,TGTGCCAGCTCACCCGGGCCTAGCGGCCACTACGAGCAGTACTTC,CASSPGPSGHYEQYF
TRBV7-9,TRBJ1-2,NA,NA,TGTGCCAGCAGCCCCCCAGGGCCCGTCCCAATTGTCTTC,CASSPPGPVPIVF
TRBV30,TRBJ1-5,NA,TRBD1,TGTGCCTGGAGTGCGACAGGGGGCTTCAGTCAGCCCCAGCATTTT,CAWSATGGFSQPQHF
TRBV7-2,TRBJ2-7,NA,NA,TGTGCCAGCAGCCTATCGGACGGATACTACGAGCAGTACTTC,CASSLSDGYYEQYF
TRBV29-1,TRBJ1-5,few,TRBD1,TGCAGCGTAGGACAGGGGGCGGGCCAGCCCCAGCATTTT,CSVGQGAGQPQHF
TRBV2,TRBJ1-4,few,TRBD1,TGTGCCAGCAGCGACGGACAGGGGGCGAAGGGAAAACTGTTTTTT,CASSDGQGAKGKLFF
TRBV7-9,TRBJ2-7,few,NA,TGTGCCAGCACCATTGCCGGGAAACTGGCCTACGAGCAGTACTTC,CASTIAGKLAYEQYF
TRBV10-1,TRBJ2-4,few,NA,TGCGCCAGCAGTGCAGGACCCAAAAACATTCAGTACTTC,CASSAGPKNIQYF
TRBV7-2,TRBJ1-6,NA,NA,NA,CASSFGTGTGVHF
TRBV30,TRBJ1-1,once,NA,TGTGCCTGGAGTCGGGCAGGGATCATGAACACTGAAGCTTTCTTT,CAWSRAGIMNTEAFF
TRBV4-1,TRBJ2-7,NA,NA,TGCGCCAGCAGCCAGAGTGGCGGTCGGCGGCGGGAGCAGTACTTC,CASSQSGGRRREQYF
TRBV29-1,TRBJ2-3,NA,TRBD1,TGCAGCGTTGACGGCACACAGGGGGCGGGCACAGATACGCAGTATTTT,CSVDGTQGAGTDTQYF
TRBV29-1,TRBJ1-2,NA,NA,TGCAGCGTTGAAGATTACAGGGTTAACTATGGCTACACCTTC,CSVEDYRVNYGYTF
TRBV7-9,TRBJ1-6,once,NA,TGTGCCAGCAGCTCCCCAGGGGATAATTCACCCCTCCACTTT,CASSSPGDNSPLHF
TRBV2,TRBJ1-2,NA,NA,TGTGCCAGCAGTGAAAGGGGGAGCTATGGCTACACCTTC,CASSERGSYGYTF
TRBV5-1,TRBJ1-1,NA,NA,TGCGCCAGCACCCAAGGGGATCATTTCGCTGAAGCTTTCTTT,CASTQGDHFAEAFF
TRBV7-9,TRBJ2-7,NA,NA,TGTGCCAGCGGGTACGAGCAGTACTTC,CASGYEQYF
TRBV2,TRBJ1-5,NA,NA,TGTGCCAGCAGTGAGCACAGCAGTAGCAATCAGCCCCAGCATTTT,CASSEHSSSNQPQHF
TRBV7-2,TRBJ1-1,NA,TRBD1,TGTGCCAGCAGCTCCAGGGACAGTTGGAACACTGAAGCTTTCTTT,CASSSRDSWNTEAFF
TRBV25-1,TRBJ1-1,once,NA,TGTGCCAGCGAATCGGGTATGGGGACTGAAGCTTTCTTT,CASESGMGTEAFF
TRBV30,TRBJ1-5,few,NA,TGTGCCTGGAGCAGTGGCGACAATCAGCCCCAGCATTTT,CAWSSGDNQPQHF
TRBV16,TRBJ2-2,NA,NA,TGTGCCAGCTGCCAAGCAGGTGGCGGGGACACCGGGGAGCTGTTTTTT,CASCQAGGGDTGELFF
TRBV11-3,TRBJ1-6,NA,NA,TGTGCCAGCAGCTTAGGAGGGTCACAGGGACGATCACCCCTCCACTTT,CASSLGGSQGRSPLHF
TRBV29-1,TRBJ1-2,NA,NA,TGCAGCGTTGTTAACCCCGAGCCCTTCTATGGCTACACCTTC,CSVVNPEPFYGYTF
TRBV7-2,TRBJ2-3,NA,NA,TGTGCCAGCAGCTTAGGGATAGCGAGCACAGATACGCAGTATTTT,CASSLGIASTDTQYF
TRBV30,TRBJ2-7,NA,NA,TGTGCCTGGAGTGTACAGTACGAGCAGTACTTC,CAWSVQYEQYF
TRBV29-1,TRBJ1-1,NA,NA,TGCAGCGTTGAAGTCGCTCCTGAAGCTTTCTTT,CSVEVAPEAFF
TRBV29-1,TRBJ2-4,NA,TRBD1,TGCAGCGTTTTGGGACAGGGTGGACTAGCCAAAAACATTCAGTACTTC,CSVLGQGGLAKNIQYF
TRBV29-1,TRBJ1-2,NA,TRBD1,TGCAGCGCCCGGGACAGCAGGGATGGCTACACCTTC,CSARDSRDGYTF
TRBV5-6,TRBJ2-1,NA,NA,TGTGCCAGCAGTCGTGACTACAATGAGCAGTTCTTC,CASSRDYNEQFF
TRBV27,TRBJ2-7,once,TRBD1,TGTGCCAGCAGTTCGACAGGGGAGGCCTACGAGCAGTACTTC,CASSSTGEAYEQYF
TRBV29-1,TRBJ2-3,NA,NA,TGCAGCGTTACAACTCCTTGGGAGCTCCCTACGCAGTATTTT,CSVTTPWELPTQYF
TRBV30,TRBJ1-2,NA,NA,TGTGCCTGGAGTGTACAGAGGAGAAACTATGGCTACACCTTC,CAWSVQRRNYGYTF
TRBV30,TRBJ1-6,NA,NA,TGTGCCTTGAAGGGGAAGGGATCGGTTAATTCACCCCTCCACTTT,CALKGKGSVNSPLHF
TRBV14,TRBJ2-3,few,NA,TGTGCCAGCAGCCAATTTGCACGTTCCACAGATACGCAGTATTTT,CASSQFARSTDTQYF
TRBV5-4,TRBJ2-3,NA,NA,TGTGCCAGCAGCTTGGCTGATACGCAGTATTTT,CASSLADTQYF
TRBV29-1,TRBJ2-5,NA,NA,TGCAGCGTGGGCCTGCGTACGGCCCCGGAGACCCAGTACTTC,CSVGLRTAPETQYF
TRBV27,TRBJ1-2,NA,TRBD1,TGTGCCAGCAGTTTCCAGGGGGCCTATGGCTACACCTTC,CASSFQGAYGYTF
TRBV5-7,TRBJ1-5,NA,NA,TGTGCCAGCAGCCGACCAGATGGCAGGGTTGGTCAGCCCCAGCATTTT,CASSRPDGRVGQPQHF
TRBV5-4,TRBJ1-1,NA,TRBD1,TGTGCCAGCAGCTTATTTAGAGACAGGGGGATGAACACTGAAGCTTTCTTT,CASSLFRDRGMNTEAFF
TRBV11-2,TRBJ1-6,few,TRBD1,TGTGCCAGCAGCTGGGGACAGGGGGATTCACCCCTCCACTTT,CASSWGQGDSPLHF
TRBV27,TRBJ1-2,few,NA,TGTGCCAGCAGTTTAAGATCGGGTGACTATGGCTACACCTTC,CASSLRSGDYGYTF